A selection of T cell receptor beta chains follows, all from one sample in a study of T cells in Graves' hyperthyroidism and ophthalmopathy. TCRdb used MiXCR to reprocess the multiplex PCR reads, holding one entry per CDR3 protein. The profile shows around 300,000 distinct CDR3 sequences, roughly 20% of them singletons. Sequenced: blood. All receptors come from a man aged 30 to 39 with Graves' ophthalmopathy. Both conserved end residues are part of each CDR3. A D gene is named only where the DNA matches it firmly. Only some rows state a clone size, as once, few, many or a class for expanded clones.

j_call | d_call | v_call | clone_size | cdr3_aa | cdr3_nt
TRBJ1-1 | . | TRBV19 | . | CASSRFKDGPEAFF | TGTGCCAGTAGCCGCTTCAAGGATGGGCCTGAAGCTTTCTTT
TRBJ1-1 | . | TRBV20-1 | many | CSASKEGLNTEAFF | TGCAGTGCTAGTAAGGAGGGCCTGAACACTGAAGCTTTCTTT
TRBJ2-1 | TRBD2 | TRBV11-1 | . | CASSPPSGRARMEQFF | TGTGCCAGCAGCCCACCGAGCGGGAGGGCCCGGATGGAGCAGTTCTTC
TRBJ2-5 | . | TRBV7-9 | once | CASSREYQETQYF | TGTGCCAGCAGCCGGGAATACCAAGAGACCCAGTACTTC
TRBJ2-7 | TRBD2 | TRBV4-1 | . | CASSQGLASSYEQYF | TGCGCCAGCAGCCAAGGACTAGCGAGCTCCTACGAGCAGTACTTC
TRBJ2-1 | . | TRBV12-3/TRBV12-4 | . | CASSAETVSSYNEQFF | TGTGCCAGCAGCGCCGAGACAGTTAGCTCCTACAATGAGCAGTTCTTC
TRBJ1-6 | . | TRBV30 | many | CAWSVQGLSRNSPLHF | TGTGCCTGGAGTGTTCAGGGCCTAAGCAGGAATTCACCCCTCCACTTT
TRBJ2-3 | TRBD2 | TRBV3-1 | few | CASSQVFGPVLAGRTDAQYF | TGTGCCAGCAGCCAAGTGTTCGGACCAGTACTAGCGGGGCGCACAGATGCGCAGTATTTT
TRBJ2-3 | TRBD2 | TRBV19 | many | CASSIEAAGGADTQYF | TGTGCCAGTAGTATAGAAGCAGCGGGAGGTGCAGATACGCAGTATTTT
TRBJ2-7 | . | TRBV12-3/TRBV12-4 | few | CASSYQSGAASEQYF | TGTGCCAGCAGTTATCAGTCGGGGGCGGCCTCTGAGCAGTACTTC
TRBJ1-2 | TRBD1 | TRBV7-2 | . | CASSLHPTGQGFGYTF | TGTGCCAGCAGCTTACACCCCACCGGACAGGGATTCGGCTACACCTTC
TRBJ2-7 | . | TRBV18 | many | CASSQGVSSYEQYF | TGTGCCAGCTCACAGGGGGTCAGCTCCTACGAGCAGTACTTC
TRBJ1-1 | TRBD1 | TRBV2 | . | CASGLGQGSGTEAFF | TGTGCCAGCGGATTAGGACAGGGTTCGGGCACTGAAGCTTTCTTT
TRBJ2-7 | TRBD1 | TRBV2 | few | CANRRDRGPYEQYF | TGTGCCAACCGGAGGGACAGGGGACCCTACGAGCAGTACTTC
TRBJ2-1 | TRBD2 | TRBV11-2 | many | CASLAGGSYNEQFF | TGTGCCAGCCTAGCGGGAGGGTCGTACAATGAGCAGTTCTTC
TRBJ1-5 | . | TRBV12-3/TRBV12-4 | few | CASNLENRNQPQHF | TGTGCCAGCAATCTTGAAAATAGGAATCAGCCCCAGCATTTT
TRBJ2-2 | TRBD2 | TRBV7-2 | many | CASSLLGLAGVGNTGELFF | TGTGCCAGCAGCTTACTCGGACTAGCGGGAGTCGGGAACACCGGGGAGCTGTTTTTT
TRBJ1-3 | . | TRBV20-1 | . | CSAPRGGSSGNTIYF | TGCAGTGCCCCGAGAGGGGGATCTTCTGGAAACACCATATATTTT
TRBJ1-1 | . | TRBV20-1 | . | CSAPAGGVTEAFF | TGCAGTGCTCCAGCGGGGGGGGTCACTGAAGCTTTCTTT
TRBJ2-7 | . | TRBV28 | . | CARPNISYEQYF | TGTGCCAGGCCCAATATCTCCTACGAGCAGTACTTC
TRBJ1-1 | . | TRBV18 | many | CASSPRETEAFF | TGTGCCAGCTCACCAAGAGAGACTGAAGCTTTCTTT
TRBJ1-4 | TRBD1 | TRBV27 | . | CASSLTGTEKLFF | TGTGCCAGCAGTCTGACAGGGACTGAAAAACTGTTTTTT
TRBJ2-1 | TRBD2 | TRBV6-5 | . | CASSYRLAGGNEQFF | TGTGCCAGCAGTTACCGACTAGCGGGAGGCAATGAGCAGTTCTTC
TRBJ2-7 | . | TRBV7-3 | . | CASSLIEGPSGGHSSYEQYF | TGTGCCAGCAGCTTAATTGAGGGGCCAAGTGGGGGACACTCCTCCTACGAGCAGTACTTC
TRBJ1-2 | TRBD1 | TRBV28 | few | CATTGTNYGYTF | TGTGCCACGACAGGGACTAACTATGGCTACACCTTC
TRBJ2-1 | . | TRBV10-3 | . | CAISEVGEKFF | TGTGCCATCAGTGAGGTCGGGGAGAAGTTCTTC
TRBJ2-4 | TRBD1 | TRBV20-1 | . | CSAEQGGNIQYF | TGCAGTGCTGAACAGGGGGGAAACATTCAGTACTTC
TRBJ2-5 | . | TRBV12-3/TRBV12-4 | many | CASSFQGTAKRETQYF | TGTGCCAGCAGTTTCCAGGGGACGGCTAAACGAGAGACCCAGTACTTC
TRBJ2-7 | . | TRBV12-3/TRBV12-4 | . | CASSFASGRGEQYF | TGTGCCAGCAGTTTTGCCTCCGGACGGGGGGAGCAGTACTTC
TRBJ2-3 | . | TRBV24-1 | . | CATPGLRSTDTQYF | TGTGCCACCCCCGGACTGAGGAGCACAGATACGCAGTATTTT
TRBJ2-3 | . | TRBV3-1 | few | CASSYTSRTDTQYF | TGTGCCAGCAGTTACACTTCTAGGACAGATACGCAGTATTTT
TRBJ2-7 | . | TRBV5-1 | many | CASSPGVAQGSYEQYF | TGCGCCAGCAGCCCTGGAGTTGCACAGGGCTCCTACGAGCAGTACTTC
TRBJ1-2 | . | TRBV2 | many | CASSGQASNYGYTF | TGTGCCAGCAGTGGACAGGCCTCTAACTATGGCTACACCTTC
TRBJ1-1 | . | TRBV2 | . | CARTQGGNTEAFF | TGTGCCAGAACCCAGGGAGGGAACACTGAAGCTTTCTTT
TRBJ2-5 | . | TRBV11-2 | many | CASSLLLVAVQETQYF | TGTGCCAGCAGCCTCCTGCTAGTGGCGGTTCAAGAGACCCAGTACTTC
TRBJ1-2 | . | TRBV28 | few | CASSLNTADYGYTF | TGTGCCAGCAGTTTAAATACGGCCGATTATGGCTACACCTTC
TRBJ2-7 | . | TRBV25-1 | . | CASSEFKDLTYEQYF | TGTGCCAGCAGTGAATTTAAGGATTTGACCTACGAGCAGTACTTC
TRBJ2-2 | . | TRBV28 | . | CASSLASPSGELLF | TGTGCCAGCAGTCTAGCTTCCCCCTCCGGGGAGCTGCTTTTT
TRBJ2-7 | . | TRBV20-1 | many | CSASLRGHEQYF | TGCAGTGCTAGCCTCCGCGGGCACGAGCAGTACTTC
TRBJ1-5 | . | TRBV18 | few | CASSPGGSNQPQHF | TGCGCCAGCAGCCCCGGCGGGAGCAATCAGCCCCAGCATTTT
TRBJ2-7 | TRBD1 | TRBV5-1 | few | CASSSKPGQASYEQYF | TGCGCCAGCAGTTCGAAACCGGGACAGGCCTCCTACGAGCAGTACTTC
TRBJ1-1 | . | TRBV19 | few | CASSKTRDNTEAFF | TGTGCCAGTAGCAAAACCAGGGACAACACTGAAGCTTTCTTT
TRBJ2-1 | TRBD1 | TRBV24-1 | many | CATSDSGTVVSNEQFF | TGTGCCACCAGTGACTCCGGGACAGTTGTCTCCAATGAGCAGTTCTTC
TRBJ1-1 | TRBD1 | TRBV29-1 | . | CSVGGQSNTEAFF | TGCAGCGTTGGGGGACAGTCGAACACTGAAGCTTTCTTT